Included here is one T cell receptor (beta chain) sequence, with context. This clonotype was observed a few times. What antigen it recognizes has not been identified. No base qualities exist here, and no much larger clone lies one base off it. This sample was included in a study of molecular identifiers for immune sequencing clone quantification (dated by TCRdb to the late 2010s). Turning to the overall study: For a replicate experiment, RNA from roughly 20,000 or 100,000 naive CD8 T cells was divided into five aliquots, and four of the five aliquots were sequenced. CD8 T cells were used in a methods study to benchmark molecular-identifier clustering-based TCR repertoire sequencing (MIDCIRS) and TCR RNA copy counting.

The cysteine opens and the phenylalanine closes a CDR3 of 13 amino acids. Kept here is only the CDR3 DNA, which spans 39 bases and is read in frame from base 1. Trimming at the junction amounts to 3 bases on V and 6 bases on J, and the germline ends lie 11 bases apart. CDR1 and CDR2, per the germline V gene, are SGDLS and YYNGEE. Results the study describes overall, beyond this receptor: Highly expanded clone sizes could be underestimated if identical TCR molecules share a barcode. Spiked-in Jurkat TCR RNA equal to a single cell's worth was reported to be detectable even within 1,200,000 naive CD8 T cells. In CMV-specific effector cells, clones with more than 20 RNA copies contained over 97% of molecules, whereas in naive cells such clones contained under 1% of molecules. Modeling gave around 3 recovered TCR RNA copies per cell versus roughly 10 by digital PCR, implying roughly 30% capture efficiency. The naive libraries included spiked-in Jurkat TCR RNA (approximately ten copies' worth), and this RNA is not part of the donor repertoire. When barcode sub-clustering was not used, chimeric consensus sequences inflated TCR diversity, with chimeras reaching as high as 47%.

The library was prepared using PCR. The instrument given in TCRdb is NextSeq 500. Bulk TCR libraries were prepared as previously described, using TCR primers listed in Table S5. The Qiagen AllPrep DNA/RNA kit was used to purify total RNA. Before analysis, reads from multiple sequencing runs of one library were combined. In the authors' own workflow: Reads were retained only if their TCR constant sequence matched exactly, and those retained reads were trimmed to 150 nt and grouped according to their 12-nt molecular barcodes. Reads inside each barcode group were sub-clustered using a 15% Levenshtein threshold, and a quality-weighted consensus sequence was constructed for each RNA molecule. Non-functional sequences were discarded, and so were lower-count sequences lying one edit away from another sequence. On the basis of fitting two negative binomial distributions, barcode sub-clusters with fewer than 20% of the maximum read count were discarded. Clones were called with MiXCR by TCRdb after fastp trimmed the public reads at Q25, and only in-frame beta chains were retained. Rows with one shared CDR3 protein collapse into an entry with the most common genes and DNA. TCRdb assigned the V and J calls; the authors' analysis was not used. For this sample there are about 100,000 distinct CDR3 sequences; under 40% appear just once. The top ten clones comprise about 9.7% of the sample.

Libraries of naive CD8 T cells were built from approximately 20,000 to 1,000,000 sorted cells, with 10%, 30% or 50% of the purified RNA used. On a BD FACSAria II, naive CD8 T cells were FACS-sorted as CD8+CD4-CCR7+CD45RA+ and collected into RLT Plus buffer. Nine to eleven TCR copies' worth of Jurkat RNA were spiked into about 20,000-1,000,000 naive CD8 T cell samples to test detection sensitivity. Enrichment of CD8 T cells was performed with RosetteSep CD8+ T Cell Enrichment Cocktail and Ficoll-Paque, after which ACK red cell lysis was carried out. The TCR comes from a human donor in good health. Some libraries in this study had Jurkat cell RNA spiked in. Source material: naive CD8+ T cells from blood, with Jurkat cell RNA spiked in. The sample's cell subset or site label is to be understood as: FACS-sorted CD8+CD4-CCR7+CD45RA+ naive T cells. The rearranged segments are TRBV9 and TRBJ2-3; TRBD1 could be the D gene, as 6 bases match. The CDR3 protein: CASSEDSVDTQYF. The nucleotide sequence reads as follows: TGTGCCAGCAGCGAGGACAGTGTGGATACGCAGTATTTT.